One sample yielded the 5 T cell receptor beta chains listed below, sequenced in a study of blood T cell repertoires in COVID-19 (dated by TCRdb to the early 2020s). Libraries were built with the immunoSEQ multiplex PCR assay. TCRdb re-hosts the immuneACCESS table, in-frame sequences only. Its copies lack some clones; in the studies checked, an unresolved V gene accounts for under half of them, and the cause for the rest is not known. The sample table shows around 120,000 clones, and almost 70% are seen once. Of the sample, roughly 2% is held by the ten largest clones. The specimen sequenced was peripheral blood. The receptors were sampled from a woman in her 70s with acute or convalescent COVID-19.

The chain uses TRBV7-3 and TRBJ2-7, with D perhaps TRBD2 (7 bases). Trimming cost V 1 base and J 6 bases, with 13 bases left between them. The length of the CDR3 is 14 residues. Per the germline V gene, CDR1 is SGHTA and CDR2 is FQGTGA. The CDR3 loop reads CASSLRGGASEQYF. The CDR3 coding sequence is TGTGCCAGCAGCTTAAGGGGGGGCGCGTCCGAGCAGTACTTC.

A single count supports this clone. The chain is built from TRBV5-4 and TRBJ1-6; tentative D call: TRBD1 (5 bases). CDR1 and CDR2 from the germline V gene are SGHNT and YYREEE (reference sequence). Trimming removed 4 bases at V and 14 bases at J, with 19 bases between. The CDR3 is made up of 14 amino acids. The CDR3 region is CASSGGVAGKTLHF. DNA of the CDR3: TGTGCCAGCAGCGGCGGCGTGGCAGGGAAGACCCTCCACTTT.

This sequence joins TRBV7-9 and TRBJ2-5, with TRBD1 matching over 12 bases. The CDR3 consists of 16 residues. The trim removed 4 bases at V and 5 bases at J, leaving 8 bases unmatched. The germline gives CDR1 SEHNR, CDR2 FQNEAQ (reference sequence). The CDR3 DNA reads as TGTGCCAGCAGCTCGATAGGGACAGGGGGCGATGAGACCCAGTACTTC. Its protein product is CASSSIGTGGDETQYF.

This clone was seen a few times. The chain uses TRBV19 and TRBJ1-5; possible D gene TRBD1, 6 bases. V shed 6 bases and J shed 6 bases, with 24 bases lying between them. Germline CDR1 reads LNHDA; CDR2 reads SQIVND (reference sequence). The CDR3 totals 17 residues. CDR3 sequence reads: CASSTEPADRRSQPQHF. Here the CDR3 DNA reads TGTGCCAGTAGCACCGAACCGGCCGACAGGCGGAGTCAGCCCCAGCATTTT. Supplemented by reference TRBV19 and TRBJ1-5, the full variable domain reads DGGITQSPKYLFRKEGQNVTLSCEQNLNHDAMYWYRQDPGQGLRLIYYSQIVNDFQKGDIAEGYSVSREKKESFPLTVTSAQKNPTAFYLCASSTEPADRRSQPQHFGDGTRLSIL.

The chain joins TRBV7-2 to TRBJ1-3; the D gene is possibly TRBD1 (5 bases). This CDR3 comprises 16 residues. The germline gives CDR1 SGHTA, CDR2 FQGNSA. V lost 1 base to trimming and J lost 0 bases, with 10 bases between them. CDR3 sequence: CASSLVTVLSGNTIYF. CDR3 sequence (DNA): TGTGCCAGCAGCTTAGTGACAGTACTCTCTGGAAACACCATATATTTT.